This T cell receptor (beta chain) was recovered during a study of CD8 T cells in ankylosing spondylitis. From the 5' RACE reads, TCRdb called clonotypes with MiXCR, one entry per CDR3 protein. There are 180,000 or so distinct CDR3 sequences in the sample; under 14% occur only once, and roughly 29% lies in the top ten. This CDR3 spans 14 amino acids. Germline V gene lookup returns CDR1 SGHRS and CDR2 YFSETQ. This clonotype was observed many times. Its antigen is still unknown. At one end, the junction sequence differs from germline, possibly due to a read error. Study-level results: From matched ankylosing spondylitis synovial fluid, disease-linked clones were reportedly recovered at significantly enriched levels. Among TCR beta sequences, a motif of several highly homologous variants appeared characteristic of ankylosing spondylitis blood. Existing reports had already noted some motif variants in reactive arthritis synovial fluid and blood. Peripheral blood held disease-linked clones only at relatively low frequency, and these were CD8+.

The chain employs TRBV5-1 and TRBJ2-4; 7 bases match TRBD2. Sequenced material: blood, either unsorted or a sorted T cell fraction (not recorded which). This TCR came from a male donor with ankylosing spondylitis or in good health (not recorded which). The CDR3 sequence: CASSLGLAENIQYF. As DNA, the CDR3 is TGCGCCAGCAGCTTGGGACTAGCCGAAAACATTCAGTACTTC.